This T cell receptor (beta chain) was observed in a study of blood T cell repertoires in COVID-19. The wider study: From T cells, B-cell-depleted T cells, or PBMCs came the material, which was cDNA or gDNA.

Germline CDR1 reads SGHRS; CDR2 reads YFSETQ. J gave up 2 bases and V 2 bases, and 17 bases lay outside the gene matches. The CDR3 spans 20 residues. TCRdb's copy holds only in-frame clones and misses some; the assay was immunoSEQ multiplex PCR. In the table there are some 85,000 clones, around three quarters of which are singletons. The source of this sequence is a woman older than 75 with acute or convalescent COVID-19. Sequencing input: peripheral blood. The chain has TRBV5-1 and TRBJ2-3; 10 positions agree with TRBD1. The CDR3 bases are TGCGCCAGCAGCTTTGAGGGGACAGGGGTTAGCTGGATAAACACAGATACGCAGTATTTT. Encoded protein: CASSFEGTGVSWINTDTQYF.